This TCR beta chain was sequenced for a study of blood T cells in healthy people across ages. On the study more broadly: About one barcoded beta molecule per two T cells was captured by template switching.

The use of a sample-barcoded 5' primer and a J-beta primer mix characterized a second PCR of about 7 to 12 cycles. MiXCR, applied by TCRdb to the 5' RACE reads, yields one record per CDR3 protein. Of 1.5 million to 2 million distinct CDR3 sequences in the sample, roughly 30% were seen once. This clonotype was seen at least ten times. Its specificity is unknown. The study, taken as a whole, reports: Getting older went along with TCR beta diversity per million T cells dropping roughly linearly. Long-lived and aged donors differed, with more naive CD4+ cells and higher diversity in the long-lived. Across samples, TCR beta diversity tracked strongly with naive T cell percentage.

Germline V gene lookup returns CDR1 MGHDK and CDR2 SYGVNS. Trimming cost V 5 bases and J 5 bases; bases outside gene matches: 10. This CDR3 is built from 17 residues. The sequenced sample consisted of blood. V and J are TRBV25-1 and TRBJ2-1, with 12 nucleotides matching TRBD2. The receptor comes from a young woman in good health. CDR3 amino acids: CASSPRRTSGVNNEQFF. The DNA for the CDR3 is TGTGCCAGCAGTCCAAGGAGGACTAGCGGGGTTAACAATGAGCAGTTCTTC.